This T cell receptor (beta chain) comes out of a study of blood T cells in healthy people across ages. Broader study findings: Estimated diversity, derived from one million T cells, was regarded as an underestimate. Using unsorted PBMCs precluded a conclusive naive versus antigen-experienced comparison.

The second PCR ran roughly 6 to 11 cycles with a sample-barcoded 5' primer and J-beta primers. TCRdb redid the calling of the 5' RACE reads with MiXCR, one entry per CDR3 protein. This sample has around 870,000 distinct CDR3 sequences; less than 35% occur once, and the top ten carry about 18%. This clonotype was seen just once. What it recognizes is unknown. V was cut by 1 base and J by 9 bases, with 9 bases left in between. The germline gives CDR1 SGHDN, CDR2 FVKESK. This CDR3 has 13 residues. This clonotype originated in an elderly woman in good health. The V call is TRBV14, the J call TRBJ1-4; D gene unclear. Sequenced sample: blood. The chain's CDR3 is CASSQAPGKKLFF. The CDR3 nucleotides are TGTGCCAGCAGCCAAGCACCGGGGAAAAAACTGTTTTTT.